This entry is about one T cell receptor beta chain. Its matching antigen is unknown. CD45RO-negative, CCR7-selected cells formed the naive CD8 fraction, which excluded terminally differentiated effector memory CD45RA+ cells. Donors had no recently reported acute infections or vaccinations and were HIV-negative. V was pared by 4 bases and J by 10 bases, with 17 bases between. The germline V gene has CDR1 SGHAT and CDR2 FQDESV (reference sequence). The CDR3 runs to 15 residues. The source of the sample is a study of shared clonotypes between healthy human individuals. The study, taken as a whole, reports: A limitation of the genetic and exposure-history diversity represented arose from few donors.

Deep was the level at which the assay was run. Sequencing was performed with immunoSEQ multiplex PCR; in TCRdb, only in-frame clones are kept and a portion is missing. The table shows about 1,800,000 clones, with approximately 94% occurring only once. This TCR came from a young man in good health. Sample: naive CD8+ T cells sorted from blood. This rearrangement joins TRBV11-1 to TRBJ1-6, with a tentative D call TRBD1 (5 bases). CDR3 sequence reads: CASSSKQASRSPLHF. The CDR3 DNA follows: TGTGCCAGCAGCTCTAAACAGGCGAGTAGATCACCCCTCCACTTT.